This is a list of T cell receptor beta chains from one sample in a study of shared clonotypes between healthy human individuals. Profiling relied on immunoSEQ multiplex PCR, and the TCRdb table lists in-frame clones only, not all of them. The sample lists approximately 470,000 clones, approximately 80% occurring once. Sequencing was done on a sample of PBMCs. These receptors came from a middle-aged woman in good health. Some clones in this sample may be carry-over from other donors' samples. CDR3s leave out the opening cysteine and the closing phenylalanine or tryptophan. The D gene is left open where the match is weak. Rows give clone size only sometimes, using once, few, many, or a class for an expanded clone.

.,TRBJ2-7,TRBD1,TRBV5-4,ASSRSTGPYEQY
.,TRBJ1-5,TRBD1,TRBV27,ASSFSGTGEGFVNQPRH
.,TRBJ1-1,.,TRBV18,ASSSTVNTEAF
.,.,.,TRBV29-1,SALSYEQY
few,TRBJ1-4,.,TRBV20-1,SATHNEKLF
.,TRBJ2-7,TRBD1,TRBV6-6,ASSYSGQGSYEQY
.,TRBJ2-5,TRBD2,TRBV28,AITTGLAGALGTQY
.,TRBJ2-3,TRBD2,TRBV2,ASSLAGGGTDTQY
few,TRBJ1-1,TRBD1,TRBV18,ASSPPIGGRTEAF
.,TRBJ2-7,.,TRBV5-1,ASSLASTNEQY
.,TRBJ2-5,.,TRBV7-7,ASSLGLADETQY
many,TRBJ2-7,TRBD1,TRBV10-3,AISGTGDYEQY
.,TRBJ2-1,.,TRBV9,ASSVVQGAYNEQF
.,TRBJ1-5,.,TRBV6-6,ASKGSNQPQH
.,TRBJ2-1,TRBD2,TRBV19,ASSIDLPGVAGNEQF
.,TRBJ2-2,.,TRBV2,ATSEQGRATGELF
.,TRBJ2-1,TRBD2,TRBV5-1,ASSLEAGVPNEQF
.,TRBJ2-1,TRBD2,TRBV5-1,ASSPRLASPYNEQF
once,TRBJ2-5,.,TRBV19,ASGLGGSGETQY
.,TRBJ1-2,.,TRBV30,AWKLPGAPYGYT
.,TRBJ1-5,.,TRBV7-2,ASSLARPRGQPQH
.,TRBJ1-5,TRBD1,TRBV7-2,ASSLTGQGDQPQH
few,TRBJ1-1,TRBD1,TRBV30,AWSGGQAAF
few,TRBJ1-1,.,TRBV2,ASRRVLNTEAF
.,TRBJ2-1,TRBD2,TRBV9,ASSMTGTSGSVHEQF
.,TRBJ2-7,.,TRBV10-3,AISESPRGDEQY
.,TRBJ1-1,.,TRBV18,ASSLLAGGITEAF
few,TRBJ1-1,.,TRBV5-1,ASSSREGGNTEAF
.,TRBJ2-5,.,TRBV30,AWSVPETQY
.,TRBJ2-6,.,TRBV5-1,ASSLAGGAGANVLT
once,TRBJ2-2,TRBD1,TRBV4-1,ASSQDSGGFSAGELF
.,TRBJ1-1,.,TRBV16,ASSQDRDTEAF
.,TRBJ1-2,.,TRBV28,ASSFFVAALGGYT
once,TRBJ2-1,.,TRBV11-2,ASSLELFNNEQF
.,TRBJ1-2,.,TRBV28,ASSSGYGYT
.,TRBJ2-5,.,TRBV7-3,ASSPPGAETQY
.,TRBJ1-2,TRBD1,TRBV28,ASSSGGSGGYT
.,TRBJ1-2,.,TRBV28,ASSWEQGVGGYT
few,TRBJ1-1,.,TRBV29-1,SVSGTTEAF
.,TRBJ2-7,.,TRBV6-5,ASSPPLGGSYEQY
.,TRBJ1-5,.,TRBV27,ASSLYGGNQPQH
.,TRBJ2-1,.,TRBV11-2,ASTLGPGYNEQF
.,TRBJ2-5,TRBD2,TRBV2,ASTREGRETQY
.,TRBJ2-1,.,TRBV7-2,ASSLAYGSGVEQF
.,TRBJ2-1,TRBD1,TRBV5-4,ASRSDRGSYNEQF
once,TRBJ1-5,.,TRBV28,ASSTRDGLNQPQH
.,TRBJ2-3,.,TRBV6-1,ASTTEADTQY
.,TRBJ1-1,.,TRBV29-1,SAAQGPNTEAF
.,TRBJ1-4,.,TRBV9,ASSVATYGEKLF
.,TRBJ1-1,.,TRBV29-1,SAGKGAMGEAF
few,TRBJ1-1,.,TRBV28,ASSRSRNTEAF
.,TRBJ2-7,TRBD1,TRBV29-1,SGGTGGEDEQY